The 11 T cell receptor beta chains reported below all come from one sample, sequenced in a study of PD-1 blockade in classical Hodgkin lymphoma. Brentuximab vedotin exposure varied, and every patient relapsed after autologous stem cell transplantation. The assay was immunoSEQ multiplex PCR, and TCRdb's table has in-frame clones only and misses some. The data hold around 50,000 clones, with approximately 90% observed a single time. This specimen consisted of peripheral blood mononuclear cells (PBMCs), obtained before the second cycle of nivolumab. Source of these receptors: a human donor with classical Hodgkin lymphoma.

This clone was observed once. The chain recombines TRBV5-6 with TRBJ1-3; no definite D call. V was cut by 0 bases and J by 5 bases, with 9 bases left in between. CDR3 length: 14 amino acids. Germline CDR1 and CDR2: SGHDT and YYEEEE. The CDR3 region is CASSLGADRNTIYF. The CDR3 DNA is TGTGCCAGCAGCTTGGGGGCAGATCGAAACACCATATATTTT.

The chain carries TRBV7-9 and TRBJ2-1; TRBD2 matches 7 bases. The trim removed 3 bases at V and 10 bases at J, leaving 15 bases unmatched. In germline, CDR1 is SEHNR, CDR2 FQNEAQ (reference sequence). This CDR3 spans 16 amino acids. The CDR3 DNA follows: TGTGCCAGCAGCTTCATTCAAGGTGCGGGAGAAAGAGAGCAGTTCTTC. Translated: CASSFIQGAGEREQFF.

V usage is TRBV9 and J usage is TRBJ1-1; weak D call: TRBD1 (5 bases). Germline-derived CDR1 and CDR2 are SGDLS and YYNGEE. The CDR3 length is 13 residues. Trimming pared 1 base from V and 3 bases from J, leaving 7 bases between. The CDR3 sequence: CASSVRGDTEAFF. The DNA for the CDR3 is TGTGCCAGCAGCGTACGGGGGGACACTGAAGCTTTCTTT.

The chain recombines TRBV19 with TRBJ2-7; TRBD1 matches at 9 bases. Per the germline V gene, CDR1 is LNHDA and CDR2 is SQIVND (reference sequence). The CDR3 covers 13 residues. The CDR3 loop is CATRGTGIHEQYF. The CDR3 nucleotides are TGTGCTACGCGCGGGACAGGGATCCACGAGCAGTACTTC.

This clone was seen only a few times. This sequence joins TRBV6-4 and TRBJ2-6; weak D call: TRBD1 (5 bases). This CDR3 comprises 16 residues. Trimming pared 0 bases from V and 3 bases from J, leaving 9 bases between. Germline V CDR1 and CDR2: MRHNA, SNTAGT. The CDR3 loop is CASSDSKGDGANVLTF. Written as DNA, the CDR3 is TGTGCCAGCAGTGACTCGAAAGGGGATGGGGCCAACGTCCTGACTTTC.

A few counts support this clone. This chain links TRBV6-5 with TRBJ2-7; no clear D. Deletions cut 2 bases from V and 2 bases from J, with 7 bases between. The CDR3 runs to 13 residues. Looked up from germline, CDR1 is MNHEY and CDR2 is SVGAGI. CDR3 sequence reads: CASSYQSTYEQYF. DNA for the CDR3: TGTGCCAGCAGTTACCAGTCCACCTACGAGCAGTACTTC.

This clone was observed a single time. Written as DNA, the CDR3 is TGCGCCAGCAGCCGCGGACTAGCGGGAGCTGGGTTCGGCGAGCAGTACTTC. Translation: CASSRGLAGAGFGEQYF. The gene calls are TRBV5-1 and TRBJ2-7, with TRBD2 matching over 13 bases. This CDR3 has 17 residues. Unmatched junction bases numbered 13, after V lost 4 bases and J lost 6 bases. Germline V CDR1 and CDR2: SGHRS, YFSETQ. The whole variable domain, remainder taken from reference TRBV5-1 and TRBJ2-7, is KAGVTQTPRYLIKTRGQQVTLSCSPISGHRSVSWYQQTPGQGLQFLFEYFSETQRNKGNFPGRFSGRQFSNSRSEMNVSTLELGDSALYLCASSRGLAGAGFGEQYFGPGTRLTVT.

The V gene is TRBV5-1, the J gene TRBJ2-3, with D perhaps being TRBD1 or TRBD2 (6 bases each). Germline-derived CDR1 and CDR2 are SGHRS and YFSETQ. V lost 2 bases and J 0 bases, leaving 10 bases between the germline ends. This CDR3 region has 15 residues. The CDR3 nucleotides are TGCGCCAGCAGCTTAACAGGGACTAGCACAGATACGCAGTATTTT. Residues: CASSLTGTSTDTQYF.

The V and J genes are TRBV2 and TRBJ1-5; D not resolved. This CDR3 comprises 13 residues. CDR1 is SNHLY and CDR2 is FYNNEI in the germline V gene. Trimming stripped 4 bases from V and 10 bases from J, with 14 bases between. The CDR3 DNA reads as TGTGCCAGCAGTGGTGGCCCCTCTCCCCCCCAGCATTTT. It yields the protein CASSGGPSPPQHF. Full variable domain (outside the CDR3, taken from reference TRBV2 and TRBJ1-5): EPEVTQTPSHQVTQMGQEVILRCVPISNHLYFYWYRQILGQKVEFLVSFYNNEISEKSEIFDDQFSVERPDGSNFTLKIRSTKLEDSAMYFCASSGGPSPPQHFGDGTRLSIL.

The chain carries TRBV13 and TRBJ2-5, with 7 bases that match TRBD1. With 3 bases clipped from V and 1 base from J, the junction kept 8 bases outside the gene matches. The germline CDR1 and CDR2 sequences are PRHDT and FYEKMQ (reference sequence). The CDR3 spans 16 residues. The CDR3 coding sequence is TGTGCCAGCAGCTTGAGACAGGGAATGGCCCAAGAGACCCAGTACTTC. Its translation: CASSLRQGMAQETQYF.

The chain joins TRBV5-6 to TRBJ2-7; 8 bases are a match to TRBD1. The V and J ends lost 4 bases and 6 bases, in that order; junction bases with no gene match: 6. The germline V gene encodes CDR1 SGHDT and CDR2 YYEEEE. This CDR3 has 13 amino acids. The CDR3 nucleotides read TGTGCCAGCAGCCTGACAGGGGAGGCCGAGCAGTACTTC. Its translation is CASSLTGEAEQYF.